The next 31 T cell receptor beta chains were all read from a single sample in a study of cytomegalovirus exposure and HLA in healthy donors. The PCR used 60 Vbeta and 13 Jbeta primers. Method: immunoSEQ multiplex PCR; TCRdb's copy keeps in-frame clones and lacks some. The sample shows around 150,000 clones, approximately 76% of them seen only once. The sequenced material came from PBMCs. The source of these receptors is a man between 60 and 75 years old in good health and CMV-seronegative.

J is TRBJ1-6 and V is TRBV7-9; D call uncertain. Germline V gene lookup returns CDR1 SEHNR and CDR2 FQNEAQ (reference sequence). Trimming pared 4 bases from V and 4 bases from J, leaving 11 bases between. CDR3 length equals 15 residues. CDR3 sequence: CASSSTVGYNSPLHF. The CDR3 coding sequence is TGTGCCAGCAGCTCTACTGTCGGGTATAATTCACCCCTCCACTTT.

This chain joins TRBV7-3 and TRBJ1-6, with 9 bases that match TRBD1. Trimming cost V 5 bases and J 8 bases; bases outside gene matches: 4. In germline, CDR1 is SGHTA, CDR2 FQGTGA. There are 14 residues in the CDR3. CDR3 amino acids: CASSQQGADSPLHF. CDR3 in DNA: TGTGCCAGCAGCCAACAGGGGGCGGATTCACCCCTCCACTTT.

V is TRBV7-3 and J is TRBJ2-2; D might be TRBD2 (5 bases). This CDR3 contains 14 residues. The germline V and J ends were trimmed by 4 bases and 7 bases, with 13 bases remaining between them. Germline V gives CDR1 SGHTA, CDR2 FQGTGA. The DNA of the CDR3 is TGTGCCAGCAGCTCCCAGCAGAGGGTCGGGGAGCTGTTTTTT. Translation: CASSSQQRVGELFF.

This sequence joins TRBV4-1 and TRBJ1-5; 8 bases are shared with TRBD1. The CDR3 consists of 17 residues. V lost 0 bases and J lost 11; bases outside the gene matches: 15. Germline V lookup: CDR1 MGHRA, CDR2 YSYEKL. CDR3 amino acids: CASSQDQAAGGLIAQHF. For the CDR3, the DNA is TGCGCCAGCAGCCAAGATCAGGCGGCAGGGGGCCTTATCGCCCAGCATTTT.

This clone has a single count. This sequence joins TRBV15 and TRBJ1-4; no clear D. CDR3 size: 12 residues. V was shortened by 1 base and J by 8 bases, with 5 bases between the two germline ends. CDR1 is LNHNV, CDR2 YYDKDF, per germline (reference sequence). CDR3 residues: CATSRAPEKLFF. In DNA, the CDR3 is TGTGCCACCAGCAGAGCCCCAGAAAAACTGTTTTTT.

This clone appeared a few times. The rearrangement uses TRBV12-1 and TRBJ2-3; the D segment call TRBD1 is taken from the table without a DNA check. TRBV12-1 is a known pseudogene. The CDR3 is 16 residues long. CDR3 DNA: TGTGCCAGCAGCCAGGACGGCAAAGGGGATCCAGATACGCAGTATTTT. Encoded protein: CASSQDGKGDPDTQYF.

The J gene is TRBJ1-6, the V gene TRBV6-5; no firm D call. This CDR3 spans 14 amino acids. Germline CDR1 and CDR2: MNHEY and SVGAGI. Deletions cut 10 bases from V and 0 bases from J, with 10 bases between. The CDR3 loop is CATTGSSYNSPLHF. The DNA for the CDR3 is TGTGCCACGACGGGGAGCTCCTATAATTCACCCCTCCACTTT.

V is TRBV30 and J is TRBJ2-3; maybe TRBD2 (7 bases). V was clipped by 2 bases and J by 3 bases, with 27 bases between them. This CDR3 has 19 amino acids. Germline CDR1 GTSNPN, CDR2 SVGIG (reference sequence). The DNA of the CDR3 is TGTGCCTGGAGTCCCCTTCGAAATTTTCGGGGGGCCGAAACAGATACGCAGTATTTT. Protein: CAWSPLRNFRGAETDTQYF.

The chain uses TRBV5-1 and TRBJ2-5; D is ambiguous. Matching the DNA end better, TRBJ2-7 makes the J call doubtful. Germline V gene lookup returns CDR1 SGHRS and CDR2 YFSETQ. The CDR3 runs to 14 residues. The CDR3 DNA is TGCGCCAGCAGCTTGGGATTAGATCTGTACGAGCAGTACTTC. The encoded protein is CASSLGLDLYEQYF.

This clone came up once. The chain has TRBV30 and TRBJ2-1, with D possibly TRBD1 on 5 matching bases. Germline V gives CDR1 GTSNPN, CDR2 SVGIG (reference sequence). V shed 5 bases and J shed 9 bases, with 11 bases lying between them. This CDR3 has 11 residues. The CDR3 coding sequence is TGTGCCTGGTATCAGGGAAGTGAGCAGTTCTTC. Amino acid sequence: CAWYQGSEQFF.

The chain recombines TRBV19 with TRBJ2-5, with D possibly being TRBD2 (6 bases). CDR3 size: 16 residues. V was pared by 1 base and J by 3 bases, with 15 bases between. Germline assignment: CDR1 LNHDA and CDR2 SQIVND (reference sequence). The CDR3 region has the DNA TGTGCCAGTAGTATAGGAACGGGACTCCTGAAAGAGACCCAGTACTTC. Its translation is CASSIGTGLLKETQYF.

This clone turned up a few times. The chain links TRBV30 to TRBJ1-6; 7 bases align to TRBD1. V gave up 1 base and J gave up 11 bases; unmatched junction bases: 11. The CDR3 loop spans 15 amino acids. Per the germline V gene, CDR1 is GTSNPN and CDR2 is SVGIG (reference sequence). The CDR3, as DNA: TGTGCCTGGAGTGCCAAAGTTGCAGGGGGGCCACCCCTCCACTTT. It yields the protein CAWSAKVAGGPPLHF.

This clone was counted between two and nine times. The CDR3 loop is CASSFVFGAGETDTQYF. In DNA form, the CDR3 reads TGCGCCAGCAGCTTCGTTTTCGGGGCGGGGGAAACAGATACGCAGTATTTT. The chain links TRBV5-1 to TRBJ2-3; 7 bases line up with TRBD2. CDR1 is SGHRS and CDR2 is YFSETQ in the germline V gene. This CDR3 is built from 17 residues. J was trimmed by 3 bases and V by 2 bases; bases with no gene match: 12.

The chain joins TRBV28 to TRBJ1-2; 7 nucleotides align to TRBD1. The length of the CDR3 is 15 residues. The germline V gene has CDR1 MDHEN and CDR2 SYDVKM. The junction had 13 bases not matched to a gene; V was cut back by 8 bases and J by 4 bases. CDR3 region: CASAPPDRLFYGYTF. The DNA of the CDR3 is TGTGCCAGCGCCCCTCCGGACAGGCTCTTCTATGGCTACACCTTC.

The chain carries TRBV6-1 and TRBJ1-6; 8 bases match TRBD1. The CDR3 extends over 14 amino acids. Per the germline V gene, CDR1 is MNHNS and CDR2 is SASEGT. V gave up 7 bases and J gave up 10 bases; unmatched junction bases: 9. The DNA for the CDR3 is TGTGCCAGCAATAAGGACAGGGTTGCCTCACCCCTCCACTTT. It encodes CASNKDRVASPLHF.

The rearrangement links TRBV7-3 to TRBJ2-3, with TRBD2 matching 11 bases. The CDR3 covers 17 residues. Germline assignment: CDR1 SGHTA and CDR2 FQGTGA. V shed 2 bases and J 5 bases; nucleotides not matched to a gene: 9. The CDR3 nucleotides are TGTGCCAGCAGCTTAGTCGGACTAGCGGGCGGGGTAGATACGCAGTATTTT. This translates into CASSLVGLAGGVDTQYF.

The CDR3, as DNA: TGTGCCAGCAGTTGGGGACAGGGAAACACCATATATTTT. It translates to CASSWGQGNTIYF. The chain is built from TRBV28 and TRBJ1-3, with 7 positions matching TRBD1. Germline trimming cut 4 bases from V and 4 bases from J; bases unmatched to any gene: 1. The germline V gene has CDR1 MDHEN and CDR2 SYDVKM. The CDR3 consists of 13 residues. The complete variable domain, with remaining parts taken from reference TRBV28 and TRBJ1-3, reads DVKVTQSSRYLVKRTGEKVFLECVQDMDHENMFWYRQDPGLGLRLIYFSYDVKMKEKGDIPEGYSVSREKKERFSLILESASTNQTSMYLCASSWGQGNTIYFGEGSWLTVV.

This clone was detected only a few times. V usage is TRBV5-1 and J usage is TRBJ2-1; 9 bases match TRBD2. J gave up 6 bases and V 0 bases, and 1 base lay outside the gene matches. Germline CDR1 reads SGHRS; CDR2 reads YFSETQ. The CDR3 runs to 14 residues. CDR3 protein: CASSLEAGGNEQFF. DNA for the CDR3: TGCGCCAGCAGCTTGGAAGCGGGAGGCAATGAGCAGTTCTTC.

This clone turned up a few times. The chain uses TRBV28 and TRBJ1-3, with 8 bases aligning to TRBD1. This CDR3 spans 17 amino acids. V gave up 3 bases and J gave up 0 bases; unmatched junction bases: 7. Germline CDR1 is MDHEN and CDR2 is SYDVKM. CDR3 loop: CASSLAGQASSGNTIYF. The CDR3 DNA sequence: TGTGCCAGCAGTTTGGCGGGACAGGCATCCTCTGGAAACACCATATATTTT.

The J gene is TRBJ2-1, the V gene TRBV4-3; D is possibly TRBD2 (6 bases). This CDR3 spans 13 amino acids. The V end lost 4 bases, the J end lost 9 bases, and 13 bases lay between the germline ends. Germline V gives CDR1 LGHNA, CDR2 YSLEER. CDR3 nucleotides: TGCGCCAGCAGCCCGGGGACTGCCGGTGAGCAGTTCTTC. Encoded protein: CASSPGTAGEQFF.

The J gene is TRBJ1-1, the V gene TRBV5-1; unclear D gene. The V and J ends lost 4 bases and 1 base respectively, with 11 bases between them. The CDR3 loop spans 14 amino acids. Germline lookup yields CDR1 SGHRS and CDR2 YFSETQ. CDR3 DNA: TGCGCCAGCAGCCTGAGGGTGACGAACACTGAAGCTTTCTTT. Amino acid sequence: CASSLRVTNTEAFF.

The chain's CDR3 is CSVAGGGPYEQYF. The CDR3 DNA follows: TGCAGCGTAGCCGGGGGGGGGCCCTACGAGCAGTACTTC. This rearrangement joins TRBV29-1 to TRBJ2-5, with 8 bases lining up with TRBD2. The better agreement between TRBJ2-7 and the DNA end casts doubt on the J call. The CDR3 contains 13 residues. The V gene's germline CDR1 is SQVTM and CDR2 ANQGSEA.

The chain combines TRBV11-2 with TRBJ2-2; TRBD2 matches 12 bases. Germline V CDR1 and CDR2: SGHAT, FQNNGV. With 1 base clipped from V and 5 bases from J, the junction kept 5 bases outside the gene matches. CDR3 length equals 17 residues. Written as DNA, the CDR3 is TGTGCCAGCAGCTTAGGGCTAGCGGGGGGGCGTACCGGGGAGCTGTTTTTT. It is translated as CASSLGLAGGRTGELFF.

The chain links TRBV7-2 to TRBJ2-7; 12 bases align to TRBD1. Germline V gene sequence: CDR1 SGHTA, CDR2 FQGNSA. The CDR3 extends over 15 amino acids. Trimming cost V 5 bases and J 5 bases; bases outside gene matches: 7. The CDR3, as DNA: TGTGCCAGCAGCACCCCCGGGACAGGGGGCCACGAGCAGTACTTC. It encodes CASSTPGTGGHEQYF.

This sequence joins TRBV27 and TRBJ2-7; 10 nucleotides align to TRBD1. The germline CDR1 and CDR2 sequences are MNHEY and SMNVEV (reference sequence). V lost 0 bases, J lost 3 bases, and 2 bases stayed unmatched. This CDR3 has 15 amino acids. The CDR3 loop is CASSLSGQGLYEQYF. DNA of the CDR3: TGTGCCAGCAGTTTATCGGGACAGGGGCTCTACGAGCAGTACTTC.

The V gene is TRBV28, the J gene TRBJ1-4; D may be TRBD1 (6 bases). The germline gives CDR1 MDHEN, CDR2 SYDVKM. This CDR3 has 14 amino acids. V lost 2 bases and J 6 bases, leaving 10 bases between the germline ends. For the CDR3, the DNA is TGTGCCAGCAGTTTACCCAGGGGAGATGAAAAACTGTTTTTT. This encodes CASSLPRGDEKLFF. Full variable domain (outside the CDR3, taken from reference TRBV28 and TRBJ1-4): DVKVTQSSRYLVKRTGEKVFLECVQDMDHENMFWYRQDPGLGLRLIYFSYDVKMKEKGDIPEGYSVSREKKERFSLILESASTNQTSMYLCASSLPRGDEKLFFGSGTQLSVL.

The chain combines TRBV6-6 with TRBJ2-5; D remains ambiguous. Trimming removed 6 bases at V and 0 bases at J, with 11 bases between. The CDR3 loop spans 14 amino acids. Looked up from germline, CDR1 is MNHNY and CDR2 is SVGAGI (reference sequence). In DNA, the CDR3 is TGTGCCAGCAGCTCCACACCGTACCAAGAGACCCAGTACTTC. It encodes CASSSTPYQETQYF.

The chain employs TRBV7-2 and TRBJ2-5, with 13 bases matching TRBD2. The closer fit of TRBJ2-7 to the DNA end suggests the J call may be wrong. Germline V gives CDR1 SGHTA, CDR2 FQGNSA. The CDR3 has 14 residues. The CDR3 spells CASRGLAGSYEQYF. As DNA, the CDR3 is TGTGCCAGCAGGGGACTAGCGGGGTCCTACGAGCAGTACTTC.

The gene calls are TRBV29-1 and TRBJ2-1, with 10 bases fitting TRBD2. The CDR3 covers 14 residues. The trim removed 7 bases at V and 3 bases at J, leaving 6 bases unmatched. CDR1 and CDR2 (germline): SQVTM, ANQGSEA. CDR3 bases: TGCAGCGCCACAGGACTAGCGGTCTACAATGAGCAGTTCTTC. Its translation: CSATGLAVYNEQFF.

This clone has more than one count but fewer than ten. V gene TRBV30 combines with J gene TRBJ1-1; D not certain. Trimming shortened V by 3 bases and J by 0 bases, and 8 bases separated the two germline ends. The CDR3 has 13 amino acids. Germline lookup yields CDR1 GTSNPN and CDR2 SVGIG (reference sequence). CDR3 in amino acids: CAWRGHLNTEAFF. CDR3 bases: TGTGCCTGGAGGGGCCACTTGAACACTGAAGCTTTCTTT.

The rearrangement uses TRBV6-5 and TRBJ2-5, with TRBD2 matching over 9 bases. Germline CDR1 and CDR2: MNHEY and SVGAGI. V dropped 6 bases and J dropped 6; count of bases not matched to a gene: 5. The CDR3 contains 13 residues. CDR3 loop: CASRAGGGQTQYF. CDR3 DNA: TGTGCCAGCAGAGCGGGGGGAGGTCAGACCCAGTACTTC.